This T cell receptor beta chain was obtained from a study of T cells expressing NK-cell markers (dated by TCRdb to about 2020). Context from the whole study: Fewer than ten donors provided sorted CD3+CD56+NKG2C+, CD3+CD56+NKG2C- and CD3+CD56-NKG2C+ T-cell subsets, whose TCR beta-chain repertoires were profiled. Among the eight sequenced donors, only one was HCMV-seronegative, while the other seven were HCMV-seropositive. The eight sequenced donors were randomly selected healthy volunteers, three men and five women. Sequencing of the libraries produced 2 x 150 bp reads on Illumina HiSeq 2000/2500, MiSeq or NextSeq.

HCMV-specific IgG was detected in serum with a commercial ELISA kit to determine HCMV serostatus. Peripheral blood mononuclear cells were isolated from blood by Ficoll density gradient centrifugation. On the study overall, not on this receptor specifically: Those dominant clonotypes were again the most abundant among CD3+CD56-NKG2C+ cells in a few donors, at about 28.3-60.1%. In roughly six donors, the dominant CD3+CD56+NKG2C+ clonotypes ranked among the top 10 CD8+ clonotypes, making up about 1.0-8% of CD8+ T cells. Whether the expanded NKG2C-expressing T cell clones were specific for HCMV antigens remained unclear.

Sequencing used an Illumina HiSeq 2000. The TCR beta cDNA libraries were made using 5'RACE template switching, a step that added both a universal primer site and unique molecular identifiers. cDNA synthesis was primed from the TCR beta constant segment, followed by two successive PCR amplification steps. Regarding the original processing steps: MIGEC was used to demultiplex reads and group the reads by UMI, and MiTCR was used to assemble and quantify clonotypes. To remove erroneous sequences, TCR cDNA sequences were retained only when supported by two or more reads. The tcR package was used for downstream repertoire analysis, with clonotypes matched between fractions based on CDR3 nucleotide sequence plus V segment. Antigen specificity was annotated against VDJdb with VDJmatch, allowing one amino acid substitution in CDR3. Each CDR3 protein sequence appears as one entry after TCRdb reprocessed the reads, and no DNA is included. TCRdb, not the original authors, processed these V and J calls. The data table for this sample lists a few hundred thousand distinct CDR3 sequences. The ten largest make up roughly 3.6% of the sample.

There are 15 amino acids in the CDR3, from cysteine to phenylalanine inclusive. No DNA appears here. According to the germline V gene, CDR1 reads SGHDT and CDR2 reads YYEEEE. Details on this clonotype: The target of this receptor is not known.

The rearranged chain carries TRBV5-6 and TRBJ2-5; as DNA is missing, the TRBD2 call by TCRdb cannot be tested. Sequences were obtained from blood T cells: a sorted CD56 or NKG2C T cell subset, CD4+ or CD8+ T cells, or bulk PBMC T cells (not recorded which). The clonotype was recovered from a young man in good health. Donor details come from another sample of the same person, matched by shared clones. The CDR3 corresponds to CASSFWGTREETQYF.